This T cell receptor (beta chain) was identified in a study of T cell responses to AZD1222 COVID-19 vaccine. Study-level findings and limits: Repertoires were obtained solely post-peak T cell response. White British ancestry dominated among donors, who included more females, and clonal diversity was possibly underestimated.

As concerns this clone: What it recognizes is unknown.

The table came from immunoSEQ multiplex PCR; TCRdb's copy has only in-frame clones and leaves some out. This sample has approximately 160,000 clones, with just under 95% found just once. The V and J ends lost 4 bases and 10 bases, in that order; junction bases with no gene match: 9. This CDR3 spans 14 amino acids. The germline gives CDR1 LNHDA, CDR2 SQIVND (reference sequence). The rearrangement joins TRBV19 to TRBJ1-2; 10 bases agree with TRBD1. Sequencing was performed on peripheral blood, taken on day 0 of AZD1222 vaccination. The receptor's source is an adult in good health. CDR3 nucleotides: TGTGCCAGTAGTAAAGGGACAGGGGATTTCGTCTACACCTTC. This translates into CASSKGTGDFVYTF. Full variable domain (missing parts from reference TRBV19 and TRBJ1-2): DGGITQSPKYLFRKEGQNVTLSCEQNLNHDAMYWYRQDPGQGLRLIYYSQIVNDFQKGDIAEGYSVSREKKESFPLTVTSAQKNPTAFYLCASSKGTGDFVYTFGSGTRLTVV.